This T cell receptor (beta chain) was captured in a study of CXCR3-negative and CXCR3-positive naive CD8 T cells. Study information: Per library, roughly 1.4 +/- 0.3 million reads; some 140 million TRB reads overall. Study-level findings and limits: Diversity proved comparably high across both naive subsets and much lower in memory CD8+ cells. Researchers report that CXCR3-positive naive cells carry more hydrophobic TRB CDR3s than CXCR3-negative naive cells. Partly lower CXCR3 expression followed cryopreservation, and most assays relied on fresh PBMCs.

CD45RO-CCR7+CD27+CD95- expression identified naive CD8+ T cells. This CDR3 spans 13 amino acids. The germline gives CDR1 MDHEN, CDR2 SYDVKM. A remark on this clonotype: The antigen remains unidentified.

UMI-labeled 5' RACE yielded the TRB cDNA libraries. TCRdb reprocessed the 5' RACE reads; each CDR3 protein has one entry and no DNA is given. This sample contains under 150,000 distinct CDR3 sequences. The sequence was obtained from a human donor in good health. Some clones in this sample may be carry-over from other donors' samples. Sequencing was carried out using naive CXCR3+ CD8+ T cells from blood. The subset here: CD45RO-CCR7+CD27+CD95- naive CD8+ T cells expressing CXCR3 (TNR3+). The chain has TRBV28 and TRBJ2-2. CDR3 amino acids: CASSVYSHGELFF.